These 2 T cell receptor beta chains were all obtained from the same sample, sequenced in a study of blood T cell repertoires in COVID-19. Only in-frame clones appear in the TCRdb table, and some are missing; sequencing was by immunoSEQ multiplex PCR. Among under 150,000 clones listed, roughly 85% were seen once. Sequenced material: peripheral blood. These receptors originate from a human donor in a cohort sampled during active COVID-19.

This chain joins TRBV5-5 and TRBJ2-2; TRBD2 matches 8 bases. From germline, CDR1 is SGHKS and CDR2 YYEKEE (reference sequence). Unmatched junction bases numbered 21, after V lost 2 bases and J lost 6 bases. The CDR3 contains 20 residues. CDR3 DNA: TGTGCCAGCAGCTTTACAACAGGGTTTAGCGGGATCGGAATTGCCGGGGAGCTGTTTTTT. Its translation: CASSFTTGFSGIGIAGELFF.

This clone was detected only a few times. The chain couples TRBV4-1 to TRBJ2-7, with TRBD1 matching 8 bases. This CDR3 is built from 13 residues. Germline CDR1 is MGHRA and CDR2 is YSYEKL. J was trimmed by 0 bases and V by 10 bases; bases with no gene match: 5. The CDR3 reads CATGQGGSYEQYF. CDR3 nucleotide sequence: TGCGCCACTGGACAGGGAGGCTCCTACGAGCAGTACTTC.